What follows describes a single T cell receptor beta chain. Antigen unknown. The PCR employed 60 Vbeta primers together with 13 Jbeta primers. Here immunoSEQ multiplex PCR was the method, and the copy in TCRdb shows in-frame clones only, minus some. The sample comprises fewer than 110,000 clones, roughly 85% of which are singletons, and about 3.9% rests with the top ten. This CDR3 comprises 17 residues. Looked up from germline, CDR1 is GTSNPN and CDR2 is SVGIG (reference sequence). The V segment lost 2 bases and the J segment 2 bases; nucleotides outside the gene matches: 13. This specimen belongs to a study of cytomegalovirus exposure and HLA in healthy donors. About the research overall: In an early release, HLA-typed donors contributed some 80 million unique TCR sequences.

Study-level results: A later analysis reportedly found fewer N-insertions in an Asian-associated ancestry cluster than the roughly 670-donor mean. The study listed roughly 160 cytomegalovirus-associated TCR beta chains. Later analysis identified around 15,000 TCR beta sequences associated with HLA alleles, using a false discovery rate threshold of 0.05.

Sequenced sample: PBMCs. This chain links TRBV30 with TRBJ2-3; 7 bases map to TRBD2. The TCR originated in a young man in good health and CMV-seronegative. The CDR3 DNA sequence: TGTGCCTGGAGTCTAAACCCGGGGGGATTCCACACAGATACGCAGTATTTT. Residues: CAWSLNPGGFHTDTQYF.